This T cell receptor (beta chain) came from a study of T cells after yellow fever vaccination. The study's findings and limits: Peaking on day 5 versus 15, the secondary response was faster but weaker.

This CDR3 has 18 amino acids. J gave up 3 bases and V 0 bases, and 9 bases lay outside the gene matches. In germline, CDR1 is SEHNR, CDR2 FQNEAQ (reference sequence). Concerning this clonotype: What it recognizes is unknown.

TCRdb independently ran MiXCR on the 5' RACE reads; one entry per CDR3 protein. In the table there are 95,000 to 100,000 distinct CDR3 sequences, around 5.8% of which are singletons. The V call is TRBV7-9, the J call TRBJ2-1, with TRBD2 matching 9 bases. The material was CD8+ T cells sorted from PBMCs, obtained 10 days after the yellow fever booster vaccination. This TCR was sampled from a man younger than 30 who received the YFV17D yellow fever vaccine. Written as DNA, the CDR3 is TGTGCCAGCAGCTTAGCAGGTGCGGGGGGGCCGGTCTACAATGAGCAGTTCTTC. Encoded protein: CASSLAGAGGPVYNEQFF.